A single sample gave rise to the 32 T cell receptor beta chains below, sequenced in a study of T cells after posttransplantation cyclophosphamide. Generated by immunoSEQ multiplex PCR, the TCRdb table keeps only in-frame clones and is missing some. The sample contains 45,000 to 60,000 clones, around nine tenths of which appear only once. The sample taken for sequencing was PBMCs. Receptors originate from a woman in her forties or fifties in good health and a related stem cell transplant donor.

The rearrangement uses TRBV11-3 and TRBJ2-1; possible D gene TRBD2, 6 bases. V lost 5 bases and J 4 bases, leaving 18 bases between the germline ends. The germline gives CDR1 SGHNT, CDR2 YENEEA. CDR3 length equals 16 residues. DNA of the CDR3: TGTGCCAGCAGCCCCGGATGGGGGGACCGGTACAATGAGCAGTTCTTC. Translated: CASSPGWGDRYNEQFF.

The rearrangement uses TRBV29-1 and TRBJ2-5; no firm D call. The CDR3 consists of 11 residues. CDR1 and CDR2 (germline): SQVTM, ANQGSEA. V dropped 7 bases and J dropped 4 bases, with 10 bases sitting between them. The CDR3 DNA follows: TGCAGCGGAGGAAGTATAGAGACCCAGTACTTC. This encodes CSGGSIETQYF.

The rearrangement joins TRBV19 to TRBJ2-7; a possible D gene is TRBD1 (6 bases). Deletions cut 5 bases from V and 0 bases from J, with 8 bases between. The germline V gene encodes CDR1 LNHDA and CDR2 SQIVND (reference sequence). The CDR3 consists of 13 residues. CDR3: CASSQGSSYEQYF. CDR3 bases: TGTGCCAGTAGTCAGGGGAGCTCCTACGAGCAGTACTTC.

V usage is TRBV21-1 and J usage is TRBJ2-1; no DNA check was done on the table's D call, TRBD2. TRBV21-1 is assigned pseudogene status. The CDR3 totals 16 residues. The CDR3 sequence: CASSPPWTSPDNEQFF. DNA of the CDR3: TGTGCCAGCAGCCCCCCGTGGACTAGCCCCGACAATGAGCAGTTCTTC.

The chain carries TRBV5-1 and TRBJ2-7, with 12 bases lining up with TRBD1. The V gene end was trimmed by 0 bases and the J gene end by 3 bases; junction bases not matched to a gene: 16. The germline V gene encodes CDR1 SGHRS and CDR2 YFSETQ. The CDR3 loop spans 20 amino acids. The CDR3 loop is CASSLGGTGGGGTRVYEQYF. DNA of the CDR3: TGCGCCAGCAGCTTGGGCGGGACAGGGGGCGGCGGGACAAGGGTCTACGAGCAGTACTTC.

V is TRBV6-1 and J is TRBJ1-4; 7 bases are a match to TRBD1. Germline CDR1 is MNHNS and CDR2 is SASEGT. The CDR3 totals 13 residues. Trimming at V came to 4 bases and at J to 4 bases, leaving 0 bases not matched to a gene. CDR3 residues: CASSGQGNEKLFF. CDR3 coding DNA: TGTGCCAGCAGTGGACAGGGTAATGAAAAACTGTTTTTT.

This clone showed up just a few times. This chain joins TRBV27 and TRBJ2-7, with D perhaps TRBD1 (5 bases). Trimming took 4 bases from V and 0 from J, leaving 16 bases between them. The germline V gene has CDR1 MNHEY and CDR2 SMNVEV (reference sequence). This CDR3 is built from 16 residues. CDR3 coding DNA: TGTGCCAGCAGTTATACTACAGGAACACCCTCCTACGAGCAGTACTTC. Protein sequence: CASSYTTGTPSYEQYF.

This sequence joins TRBV5-8 and TRBJ2-2, with 10 bases that match TRBD1. The J segment lost 3 bases and the V segment lost 3 bases, leaving 2 bases of the junction unmatched. Germline assignment: CDR1 SGHTS and CDR2 YDEGEE. The CDR3 has 15 residues. CDR3 coding DNA: TGTGCCAGCAGCTCCGGGACAGGGGACACCGGGGAGCTGTTTTTT. Encoded protein: CASSSGTGDTGELFF.

The gene calls are TRBV5-4 and TRBJ2-3; 12 bases match TRBD2. V trimming: 0 bases; J trimming: 9 bases; junction bases outside the gene matches: 8. This CDR3 region has 16 residues. Germline CDR1 reads SGHNT; CDR2 reads YYREEE (reference sequence). CDR3 nucleotide sequence: TGTGCCAGCAGCTTGGCCCCGTCTAGCGGGAGGGACACGCAGTATTTT. This codes for CASSLAPSSGRDTQYF.

The V call is TRBV19, the J call TRBJ1-6; D remains ambiguous. This CDR3 comprises 17 residues. Between the trimmed V and J ends, which lost 5 bases and 0 bases, there was a span of 14 bases. Germline assignment: CDR1 LNHDA and CDR2 SQIVND (reference sequence). The CDR3 is CASSPSPGSSYNSPLHF. The CDR3 DNA reads as TGTGCCAGTAGTCCATCTCCCGGTAGCTCCTATAATTCACCCCTCCACTTT.

The rearrangement links TRBV19 to TRBJ1-1; D gene ambiguous. CDR3 length equals 13 residues. The germline gives CDR1 LNHDA, CDR2 SQIVND (reference sequence). V was shortened by 5 bases and J by 0 bases, with 7 bases between the two germline ends. The CDR3 nucleotides read TGTGCCAGTAGTTCAGATCTGAACACTGAAGCTTTCTTT. Its translation is CASSSDLNTEAFF.

V is TRBV7-2 and J is TRBJ2-5, with a tentative D call TRBD1 (5 bases). The CDR3 loop spans 14 amino acids. V lost 5 bases, J lost 5 bases, and 15 bases lay in between. Germline assignment: CDR1 SGHTA and CDR2 FQGNSA. The CDR3 nucleotides read TGTGCCAGCAGCCCTCCAGGGCTGGGGGAGACCCAGTACTTC. Its translation: CASSPPGLGETQYF.

V gene TRBV19 combines with J gene TRBJ2-1; 7 positions match TRBD2. CDR1 is LNHDA, CDR2 SQIVND, per germline (reference sequence). The V gene end was trimmed by 5 bases and the J gene end by 15 bases; junction bases not matched to a gene: 10. This CDR3 is built from 12 residues. This CDR3 is CASSPGLLEVFF. The CDR3 region has the DNA TGTGCCAGTAGTCCGGGACTACTCGAGGTGTTCTTC.

V usage is TRBV28 and J usage is TRBJ2-7; 10 bases agree with TRBD1. The trim removed 6 bases at V and 4 bases at J, leaving 3 bases unmatched. This CDR3 is 13 amino acids long. Per the germline V gene, CDR1 is MDHEN and CDR2 is SYDVKM. In nucleotides, the CDR3 is TGTGCCAGCAGAGGGACAGGGGATTACGAGCAGTACTTC. It specifies CASRGTGDYEQYF.

The rearrangement joins TRBV10-3 to TRBJ1-2; D remains unclear. V lost 11 bases, J lost 2 bases, and 15 bases lay in between. Germline-derived CDR1 and CDR2 are ENHRY and SYGVKD. The CDR3 spans 13 residues. CDR3 sequence (DNA): TGTGCCTCCCAAGTAGAACAGAACTATGGCTACACCTTC. Translated, it gives CASQVEQNYGYTF.

CDR3 sequence: CASSPPTGRNTGELFF. The CDR3 DNA is TGTGCCAGCAGCCCCCCAACGGGTAGGAACACCGGGGAGCTGTTTTTT. V and J are TRBV11-3 and TRBJ2-2; D gene ambiguous. The germline CDR1 and CDR2 sequences are SGHNT and YENEEA. Trimming shortened V by 5 bases and J by 1 base, and 14 bases separated the two germline ends. The CDR3 covers 16 residues.

The chain carries TRBV5-4 and TRBJ2-1; 9 nucleotides match TRBD2. This CDR3 comprises 15 residues. The trim removed 3 bases at V and 4 bases at J, leaving 5 bases unmatched. Germline V CDR1 and CDR2: SGHNT, YYREEE (reference sequence). CDR3 DNA: TGTGCCAGCAGCTGGGCGGGGGGGCAGTACAATGAGCAGTTCTTC. It is translated as CASSWAGGQYNEQFF.

CDR3 loop: CASSIDGTGGPANYGYTF. The CDR3 DNA follows: TGTGCCAGTAGTATAGATGGGACAGGGGGTCCGGCTAACTATGGCTACACCTTC. The chain has TRBV19 and TRBJ1-2; 11 bases are shared with TRBD1. Germline CDR1 reads LNHDA; CDR2 reads SQIVND (reference sequence). CDR3 length: 18 residues. Unmatched junction bases numbered 6, after V lost 0 bases and J lost 0 bases.

This clone was picked up one time. The chain employs TRBV11-2 and TRBJ1-2; TRBD1 matches at 11 bases. Germline loops: CDR1 SGHAT, CDR2 FQNNGV. The CDR3 consists of 17 residues. After removal of 5 bases from V and 8 bases from J, the junction contained 16 bases not matched to a gene. CDR3 region: CASSPVTLRGQGGGYTF. CDR3 bases: TGTGCCAGCAGCCCGGTTACACTTCGGGGACAGGGGGGAGGCTACACCTTC.

The gene calls are TRBV7-9 and TRBJ2-3; tentatively, D is TRBD1 (5 bases). The CDR3 covers 10 residues. Per the germline V gene, CDR1 is SEHNR and CDR2 is FQNEAQ (reference sequence). The CDR3 loop reads CTQGTDTQYF. In DNA form, the CDR3 reads TGTACCCAGGGAACAGATACGCAGTATTTT. The full variable domain, completed using reference TRBV7-9 and TRBJ2-3, is DTGVSQNPRHKITKRGQNVTFRCDPISEHNRLYWYRQTLGQGPEFLTYFQNEAQLEKSRLLSDRFSAERPKGSFSTLEIQRTEQGDSAMYLCTQGTDTQYFGPGTRLTVL.

This clone was detected only a few times. V and J are TRBV6-5 and TRBJ1-1; TRBD1 agrees at 9 bases. CDR1 and CDR2 from the germline V gene are MNHEY and SVGAGI. The CDR3 contains 15 residues. Germline trimming cut 4 bases from V and 7 bases from J; bases unmatched to any gene: 10. The CDR3 reads CASSFLRDRVIEAFF. DNA of the CDR3: TGTGCCAGCAGTTTCCTCCGGGACAGGGTAATTGAAGCTTTCTTT.

The V and J genes are TRBV9 and TRBJ1-2; tentative D call: TRBD1 (5 bases). From germline, CDR1 is SGDLS and CDR2 YYNGEE. This CDR3 is 14 amino acids long. Trimming took 0 bases from V and 4 from J, leaving 10 bases between them. As DNA, the CDR3 is TGTGCCAGCAGCGTAGCAGCAGGGCCCTATGGCTACACCTTC. It codes for CASSVAAGPYGYTF.

This chain connects TRBV25-1 to TRBJ2-1, with unresolved D. This CDR3 has 15 amino acids. Looked up from germline, CDR1 is MGHDK and CDR2 is SYGVNS. Trimming took 3 bases from V and 0 from J, leaving 9 bases between them. CDR3: CASSDGPSSYNEQFF. For the CDR3, the DNA is TGTGCCAGCAGTGATGGGCCGAGCTCCTACAATGAGCAGTTCTTC. Based on the CDR3 plus reference TRBV25-1 and TRBJ2-1, the full variable domain is EADIYQTPRYLVIGTGKKITLECSQTMGHDKMYWYQQDPGMELHLIHYSYGVNSTEKGDLSSESTVSRIRTEHFPLTLESARPSHTSQYLCASSDGPSSYNEQFFGPGTRLTVL.

The chain is built from TRBV30 and TRBJ1-1; the D gene is possibly TRBD1 (5 bases). Trimming removed 3 bases from V and 1 base from J, with 9 bases in between. The germline gives CDR1 GTSNPN, CDR2 SVGIG (reference sequence). The CDR3 is made up of 13 amino acids. In DNA form, the CDR3 reads TGTGCCTGGAGCCAAACAGGGAACACTGAAGCTTTCTTT. Translation gives CAWSQTGNTEAFF.

The chain is built from TRBV19 and TRBJ1-2; D perhaps matches TRBD1 (5 bases). Trimming cost V 5 bases and J 8 bases, with 18 bases left between them. Per germline, CDR1 LNHDA and CDR2 SQIVND (reference sequence). The CDR3 is 14 residues long. In DNA, the CDR3 is TGTGCCAGTAGTCCGAGTGGTGGGGCCTGGGGCTACACCTTC. Translating gives CASSPSGGAWGYTF. Full variable domain (remainder filled in from reference TRBV19 and TRBJ1-2): DGGITQSPKYLFRKEGQNVTLSCEQNLNHDAMYWYRQDPGQGLRLIYYSQIVNDFQKGDIAEGYSVSREKKESFPLTVTSAQKNPTAFYLCASSPSGGAWGYTFGSGTRLTVV.

The chain carries TRBV5-6 and TRBJ2-3, with TRBD2 matching over 7 bases. The V gene end was trimmed by 4 bases and the J gene end by 5 bases; junction bases not matched to a gene: 10. The CDR3 is 15 residues long. Germline V gene data show CDR1 as SGHDT and CDR2 as YYEEEE. The CDR3 is CASSQGGGEKDTQYF. CDR3 sequence (DNA): TGTGCCAGCAGCCAGGGTGGGGGGGAGAAAGATACGCAGTATTTT.

This clone turned up a few times. CDR3 amino acids: CASRWDRDVADTQYF. The DNA for the CDR3 is TGTGCCAGCAGATGGGACAGGGATGTCGCAGATACGCAGTATTTT. J is TRBJ2-3 and V is TRBV2; 9 bases agree with TRBD1. Germline loops: CDR1 SNHLY, CDR2 FYNNEI. This CDR3 is 15 amino acids long. J lost 4 bases, V lost 6 bases, and 8 bases had no gene match.

This chain links TRBV7-2 with TRBJ2-3; possible D gene TRBD2, 5 bases. The CDR3 loop spans 16 amino acids. V lost 6 bases and J 2 bases, leaving 18 bases between the germline ends. The germline gives CDR1 SGHTA, CDR2 FQGNSA. The CDR3 sequence is CASSQGRGWNTDTQYF. CDR3 in DNA: TGTGCCAGCAGTCAAGGGCGCGGGTGGAACACAGATACGCAGTATTTT. The whole variable domain, remainder taken from reference TRBV7-2 and TRBJ2-3, is GAGVSQSPSNKVTEKGKDVELRCDPISGHTALYWYRQSLGQGLEFLIYFQGNSAPDKSGLPSDRFSAERTGGSVSTLTIQRTQQEDSAVYLCASSQGRGWNTDTQYFGPGTRLTVL.

This chain uses TRBV28 with TRBJ1-5; D is possibly TRBD1 (5 bases). V was clipped by 2 bases and J by 3 bases, with 14 bases between them. This CDR3 spans 16 amino acids. Germline assignment: CDR1 MDHEN and CDR2 SYDVKM. CDR3 in DNA: TGTGCCAGCAGTTTAATACAGTGGGGCCCCAATCAGCCCCAGCATTTT. It translates to CASSLIQWGPNQPQHF.

V and J are TRBV29-1 and TRBJ1-1; TRBD1 matches 8 bases. The CDR3 spans 16 residues. The ends lost 6 bases at V and 8 bases at J; junction bases unmatched: 20. From germline, CDR1 is SQVTM and CDR2 ANQGSEA. This CDR3 is CSVERRDRRFRSEAFF. Written as DNA, the CDR3 is TGCAGCGTCGAACGCCGGGACAGGAGATTTCGATCCGAAGCTTTCTTT.

This chain's CDR3 is CASSEGQGAAGYGYTF. CDR3 DNA: TGTGCCAGCAGTGAAGGACAGGGGGCCGCGGGGTATGGCTACACCTTC. This rearrangement joins TRBV25-1 to TRBJ1-2, with 11 nucleotides matching TRBD1. Looked up from germline, CDR1 is MGHDK and CDR2 is SYGVNS. This CDR3 has 16 amino acids. The V segment lost 2 bases and the J segment 5 bases; nucleotides outside the gene matches: 7.

The chain is built from TRBV20-1 and TRBJ1-2; 8 bases are shared with TRBD1. V shed 6 bases and J 4 bases; nucleotides not matched to a gene: 1. The length of the CDR3 is 11 residues. Germline loops: CDR1 DFQATT, CDR2 SNEGSKA (reference sequence). For the CDR3, the DNA is TGCAGTGCAACAGGGGGCTATGGCTACACCTTC. Its translation: CSATGGYGYTF.